This TCR beta chain derives from a study of identical twins. Germline V CDR1 and CDR2: MDHEN, SYDVKM. CDR3 length equals 14 residues. V gave up 7 bases and J gave up 5 bases; unmatched junction bases: 6. In regard to this clonotype: A single base separates this from a much larger clone, so it may be a read error.

TCRdb called the 5' RACE reads again in MiXCR, with one record for every CDR3 protein. Among around 290,000 distinct CDR3 sequences listed, 8.5% to 9.5% were seen once. These records were also assigned to another study, of yellow fever vaccine responses in identical twins.

The chain combines TRBV28 with TRBJ2-7; TRBD2 aligns across 12 bases. The origin of this receptor is a woman aged 18-29 years in good health. The sequenced sample was CD8+ T cells sorted from blood. This chain's CDR3 is CASTPGLAGDEQYF. The CDR3 DNA is TGTGCCAGCACTCCGGGACTAGCGGGTGACGAGCAGTACTTC.